The TCR beta chain under discussion was sequenced for a study of metastatic and nonmetastatic thyroid tumors. Study summary: Repertoires from blood and tumor or nodule tissue of malignant and benign thyroid patients were compared.

This clone was detected many times. A much larger clone is a single base away; this may be a read error. Prior to thyroid surgery, none of the patients had received any treatment. MiXCR re-clonotyped the PCR reads for TCRdb. The table shows about 62,000 clones, with about 4% occurring only once. With 5 bases clipped from V and 4 bases from J, the junction kept 6 bases outside the gene matches. The length of the CDR3 is 13 residues. CDR1 and CDR2 (germline): GTSNPN, SVGIG (reference sequence). What was sequenced was blood. The chain is built from TRBV30 and TRBJ1-2; 8 bases are shared with TRBD1. The receptor was derived from a female donor with papillary thyroid cancer or a benign thyroid nodule (not recorded which). Some clones in this sample may be carry-over from other donors' samples. CDR3 bases: TGTGCCTGGGGGACAGGCCATCCCTATGGCTACACCTTC. Its protein product is CAWGTGHPYGYTF.